This TCR beta chain was documented in a study of early T cells in non-severe SARS-CoV-2 infection (dated by TCRdb to about 2021). A note on the overall study: TCR sequencing used bulk RNA from unsorted whole blood, so alpha and beta chains could not be paired.

CDR1 and CDR2 are read off the germline V gene as SGHTA and FQGTGA. Including cysteine and phenylalanine, the CDR3 has 13 amino acids. Solely the CDR3 DNA is kept, with 39 bases framed from the first base. Trimming costs V 3 bases and J 5 bases, and their ends lie 10 bases apart. The study was a case-control design nested within a healthcare worker cohort in London, UK, with weekly nasopharyngeal swab PCR tests and blood sampling. Healthcare workers were enrolled in the week of the UK lockdown, from 23 to 31 March 2020, and were followed every week for up to roughly 15 weeks. The table lists this clonotype with a few counts. Its antigen is currently not known. Per-base qualities were not stored, and no clone one base away is much larger. Summary of the overall study and its limitations: VDJdb matching was skewed toward anti-spike CD8 responses and likely underestimated virus-specific expansions by missing private and CD4 specificities.

Library preparation used 5' RACE. The instrument given in TCRdb is NextSeq 500. To correct for sequencing error and PCR bias, the TCR library protocol tagged individual cDNA molecules with unique molecular identifiers. Both TCR alpha and beta chains were sequenced, and tight co-correlation was observed between alpha and beta sequence abundances in each sample. On the authors' methods: V gene, J gene and CDR3 annotation of TCR sequences was performed with Decombinator V4. TCRs were defined as expanded if a significant change between any two time points was detected under a Poisson model with p below 0.0001. TCR abundances were normalised to the total number of TCRs sequenced in each sample and reported as counts per million. MAIT TCRs were defined by TRAV1-2 paired with TRAJ12, TRAJ20 or TRAJ33, and iNKT TCRs by TRAV10 paired with TRAJ18. A search of VDJdb, accessed on 1 November 2021, was run for TCRs annotated to CMV, EBV and SARS-CoV-2, with TCRs annotated for multiple antigens excluded. The public sequencing data were trimmed at Q25 with fastp and processed into clonotypes with MiXCR by TCRdb, which kept only in-frame beta chains. Every distinct CDR3 protein forms one entry, paired with its most common genes and DNA. These V and J calls derive from TCRdb rather than the authors' analysis. Here the sample has roughly 70,000 distinct CDR3 sequences; less than 15% occur a single time. The ten largest clones capture 5.2% of the sample.

The TCR originated in an adult who was a healthcare worker with PCR-confirmed SARS-CoV-2 infection or an uninfected control (not recorded which). The sequence links TRBV7-3 to TRBJ2-5; the D gene lacks a confident call. The sequencing sample was made of whole blood. In nucleotide form, the sequence is TGTGCCAGCAGCTTCACGGTCGGGGAGACCCAGTACTTC. Its translation is CASSFTVGETQYF.